Following are 27 T cell receptor beta chains from one sample sequenced in a study of beta chain features in type 1 diabetes. Study outcomes and limitations: TCRB CDR3s from Type 1 diabetes patients were moderately but significantly shorter in all four CD4+ subsets.

These receptors' antigens are unknown. Reverse transcription of all isolated RNA meant that expressed TCRB transcripts were sequenced. Clones were sequenced by immunoSEQ multiplex PCR, and TCRdb holds only the in-frame ones, with some missing. The sample carries a few hundred thousand clones, roughly an eighth recorded once. Sequencing was done on a sample of naive CD4+ T cells from blood. The source is a man aged 30 to 45 with type 1 diabetes.

The chain uses TRBV10-3 and TRBJ2-1, with TRBD2 matching over 13 bases. The ends lost 3 bases at V and 6 bases at J; junction bases unmatched: 2. CDR1 and CDR2 (germline): ENHRY, SYGVKD. CDR3 size: 15 residues. CDR3 residues: CAISDGTSGTNEQFF. The CDR3 coding sequence is TGTGCCATCAGTGACGGGACTAGCGGGACCAATGAGCAGTTCTTC.

This clone was detected only a few times. This CDR3 reads CASSIGTGSISHEQFF. The CDR3 nucleotides read TGTGCCAGTAGTATCGGAACAGGGTCAATTTCCCATGAGCAGTTCTTC. V and J are TRBV19 and TRBJ2-1, with D perhaps TRBD1 (6 bases). V was shortened by 3 bases and J by 8 bases, with 20 bases between the two germline ends. Germline CDR1 LNHDA, CDR2 SQIVND (reference sequence). The CDR3 spans 16 residues.

This sequence joins TRBV30 and TRBJ1-1; D remains ambiguous. Germline assignment: CDR1 GTSNPN and CDR2 SVGIG (reference sequence). V gave up 2 bases and J gave up 10 bases, with 8 bases separating them. The CDR3 spans 10 residues. The chain's CDR3 is CAWSPPRAFF. CDR3 DNA sequence: TGTGCCTGGAGTCCTCCCAGAGCTTTCTTT.

The chain combines TRBV7-8 with TRBJ1-4; TRBD1 agrees at 8 bases. The CDR3 sequence is 14 residues long. Germline values: CDR1 SGHVS, CDR2 FQNEAQ. V lost 5 bases to trimming and J lost 7 bases; unmatched junction nucleotides: 6. CDR3 residues: CASSTDRGGEKLFF. The CDR3 DNA sequence: TGTGCCAGCAGCACCGACAGGGGAGGTGAAAAACTGTTTTTT.

J is TRBJ2-3 and V is TRBV19; 11 nucleotides line up with TRBD2. The CDR3 runs 14 residues. Trimming took 9 bases from V and 7 from J; bases not matched to a gene: 9. In germline, CDR1 is LNHDA, CDR2 SQIVND (reference sequence). The CDR3 is CASGTSGRGNTQYF. The CDR3 region has the DNA TGTGCCAGCGGTACTAGCGGGAGAGGGAATACGCAGTATTTT.

This clone has a handful of counts. The rearrangement links TRBV5-1 to TRBJ2-5, with TRBD2 matching 8 bases. The J call may not be correct, given that the DNA end is closer to TRBJ2-7. The CDR3 has 16 amino acids. Germline assignment: CDR1 SGHRS and CDR2 YFSETQ. The CDR3 region is CASSLLQAGVSYEQYF. CDR3 sequence (DNA): TGCGCCAGCAGCTTGTTACAAGCGGGAGTGTCCTACGAGCAGTACTTC.

The V and J genes are TRBV11-2 and TRBJ2-7, with unresolved D. V shed 6 bases and J shed 4 bases, with 10 bases lying between them. CDR1 is SGHAT, CDR2 FQNNGV, per germline. There are 12 residues in the CDR3. In DNA form, the CDR3 reads TGTGCCAGCAGTTTTACACGTTACGAGCAGTACTTC. Translated: CASSFTRYEQYF.

This clone was picked up a small number of times. The rearrangement uses TRBV19 and TRBJ2-7, with 9 positions matching TRBD1. The CDR3 extends over 13 amino acids. Germline assignment: CDR1 LNHDA and CDR2 SQIVND (reference sequence). V was pared by 5 bases and J by 4 bases, with 3 bases of the junction left unmatched. For the CDR3, the DNA is TGTGCCAGTAGTGAGACAGGGGGTTACGAGCAGTACTTC. Protein product: CASSETGGYEQYF.

The chain is built from TRBV6-5 and TRBJ1-1; D is unclear. Trimming shortened V by 3 bases and J by 1 base, and 12 bases separated the two germline ends. Germline V gives CDR1 MNHEY, CDR2 SVGAGI. This CDR3 is built from 15 residues. The CDR3 here is CASSYKVAGNTEAFF. Written as DNA, the CDR3 is TGTGCCAGCAGTTATAAGGTTGCAGGGAACACTGAAGCTTTCTTT.

This clone was detected a few times. This CDR3 reads CVLREASYNEQFF. In nucleotides, the CDR3 is TGTGTTCTAAGGGAGGCCTCCTACAATGAGCAGTTCTTC. V and J are TRBV7-9 and TRBJ2-1; D possibly corresponds to TRBD2 (6 bases). The CDR3 runs to 13 residues. From germline, CDR1 is SEHNR and CDR2 FQNEAQ (reference sequence).

This clone has more than one count but fewer than ten. The chain joins TRBV7-9 to TRBJ2-5; D is unclear. The CDR3 covers 15 residues. Germline values: CDR1 SEHNR, CDR2 FQNEAQ (reference sequence). V lost 5 bases and J 1 base, leaving 14 bases between the germline ends. The CDR3 bases are TGTGCCAGCAGCCCGGTACTTTCGGGCCAAGAGACCCAGTACTTC. Translation: CASSPVLSGQETQYF.

This clone turned up a few times. The rearrangement joins TRBV5-1 to TRBJ2-5; the match to TRBD1 covers 9 bases. Per the germline V gene, CDR1 is SGHRS and CDR2 is YFSETQ. This CDR3 has 15 amino acids. Unmatched junction bases numbered 8, after V lost 3 bases and J lost 5 bases. CDR3 nucleotides: TGCGCCAGCAGCTGGGGGGACAGGGAATTGGAGACCCAGTACTTC. This encodes CASSWGDRELETQYF.

This clone has only a few counts. J is TRBJ2-3 and V is TRBV19; 7 bases are shared with TRBD2. V lost 4 bases, J lost 5 bases, and 6 bases stayed unmatched. This CDR3 region has 14 residues. Germline assignment: CDR1 LNHDA and CDR2 SQIVND (reference sequence). The CDR3 is CASSSSGWGDTQYF. The CDR3 nucleotides read TGTGCCAGTAGTAGTAGCGGGTGGGGAGATACGCAGTATTTT.

J is TRBJ2-1 and V is TRBV27; possibly TRBD2 for D (6 bases). Germline V gene sequence: CDR1 MNHEY, CDR2 SMNVEV (reference sequence). With 5 bases removed from V and 12 bases from J, the gap between germline ends came to 11 bases. The CDR3 is 11 amino acids. The CDR3 nucleotides are TGTGCCAGCAGTCCCGGGAGTGTGCAGTTCTTC. Translated, it gives CASSPGSVQFF.

The CDR3 nucleotides are TGTGCCAGCAGCTTAACTACAGTGGCCTCAGATACGCAGTATTTT. The encoded protein is CASSLTTVASDTQYF. V usage is TRBV7-3 and J usage is TRBJ2-3; D not certain. Trimming shortened V by 0 bases and J by 4 bases, and 11 bases separated the two germline ends. This CDR3 has 15 amino acids. The germline CDR1 and CDR2 sequences are SGHTA and FQGTGA.

Only a few counts were recorded for this clone. This chain joins TRBV5-4 and TRBJ2-3; 7 bases are a match to TRBD1. V gave up 4 bases and J gave up 4 bases; unmatched junction bases: 9. Germline CDR1 reads SGHNT; CDR2 reads YYREEE (reference sequence). The CDR3 spans 15 residues. The CDR3 sequence: CASSDGTAAADTQYF. In DNA form, the CDR3 reads TGTGCCAGCAGCGACGGGACAGCCGCGGCAGATACGCAGTATTTT.

This clone was seen a few times. The rearrangement links TRBV9 to TRBJ2-2; TRBD2 might be the D (5 bases). CDR1 and CDR2 from the germline V gene are SGDLS and YYNGEE. With 0 bases removed from V and 7 bases from J, the gap between germline ends came to 10 bases. This CDR3 contains 14 residues. In DNA form, the CDR3 reads TGTGCCAGCAGCGTAGTTAGCGAGAGCGGGGAGCTGTTTTTT. Amino acid sequence: CASSVVSESGELFF.

The chain uses TRBV5-1 and TRBJ2-3, with D perhaps TRBD1 (5 bases). Germline assignment: CDR1 SGHRS and CDR2 YFSETQ. The CDR3 contains 17 residues. The V gene lost 0 bases and the J gene lost 0 bases, with 14 bases spanning the gap. The CDR3 bases are TGCGCCAGCAGCTTGGCGGGTAGGGGTTTAAGCACAGATACGCAGTATTTT. It yields the protein CASSLAGRGLSTDTQYF.

V and J are TRBV11-2 and TRBJ2-1; perhaps TRBD2 as D (6 bases). In germline, CDR1 is SGHAT, CDR2 FQNNGV. V dropped 5 bases and J dropped 6 bases, with 20 bases sitting between them. The CDR3 has 16 amino acids. The DNA for the CDR3 is TGTGCCAGCAGCCCCCTGGGAGGAGCGGGCTCCAATGAGCAGTTCTTC. This sequence encodes CASSPLGGAGSNEQFF.

The table lists this clone with a few counts. V and J are TRBV4-3 and TRBJ2-2; 7 bases match TRBD1. Germline values: CDR1 LGHNA, CDR2 YSLEER. J lost 1 base, V lost 4 bases, and 15 bases had no gene match. The CDR3 runs 19 residues. CDR3 in amino acids: CASSRKLGTAILNTGELFF. The DNA for the CDR3 is TGCGCCAGCAGCCGCAAACTAGGGACAGCGATCTTGAACACCGGGGAGCTGTTTTTT.

This chain links TRBV20-1 with TRBJ1-1, with D hard to call. V was cut by 6 bases and J by 11 bases, with 16 bases left in between. The CDR3 is made up of 11 amino acids. Germline V CDR1 and CDR2: DFQATT, SNEGSKA (reference sequence). This CDR3 is CSASTGGGAFF. Here the CDR3 DNA reads TGCAGTGCCTCAACCGGAGGTGGTGCTTTCTTT.

This clone has just a few counts. This chain joins TRBV5-6 and TRBJ2-1; 7 bases map to TRBD2. This CDR3 is 15 amino acids long. V was pared by 0 bases and J by 9 bases, with 9 bases of the junction left unmatched. In germline, CDR1 is SGHDT, CDR2 YYEEEE. In nucleotides, the CDR3 is TGTGCCAGCAGCTTGGGCCGGGAGGTATCGGTTGAGCAGTTCTTC. The encoded protein is CASSLGREVSVEQFF.

The V call is TRBV7-9, the J call TRBJ2-5; 8 positions match TRBD2. J was trimmed by 5 bases and V by 7 bases; bases with no gene match: 9. Germline V gene data show CDR1 as SEHNR and CDR2 as FQNEAQ (reference sequence). The CDR3 is 14 residues long. The DNA of the CDR3 is TGTGCCAGCACCTCAAGCGGGAGTCTTGAGACCCAGTACTTC. Amino acid sequence: CASTSSGSLETQYF.

The chain uses TRBV9 and TRBJ1-1; D may be TRBD1 (6 bases). Germline CDR1 is SGDLS and CDR2 is YYNGEE. Trimming took off 3 bases at V and 4 bases at J, with 16 bases between the two ends. The CDR3 extends over 15 amino acids. Written as DNA, the CDR3 is TGTGCCAGCAGCGCGGGGGGGGGCGAAGGCACTGAAGCTTTCTTT. It specifies CASSAGGGEGTEAFF.

The rearrangement joins TRBV2 to TRBJ2-5, with 7 bases that match TRBD1. CDR3 size: 13 residues. V lost 6 bases to trimming and J lost 2 bases; unmatched junction nucleotides: 3. Looked up from germline, CDR1 is SNHLY and CDR2 is FYNNEI. The CDR3 coding sequence is TGTGCCAGCAGCCTGGGACAGCAAGAGACCCAGTACTTC. The encoded protein is CASSLGQQETQYF.

The chain recombines TRBV5-1 with TRBJ2-3, with 7 bases that match TRBD2. The CDR3 is 16 amino acids. V lost 4 bases, J lost 2 bases, and 10 bases stayed unmatched. The germline CDR1 and CDR2 sequences are SGHRS and YFSETQ. For the CDR3, the DNA is TGCGCCAGCAGCCCCTCCCGGGGGGAAATCACAGATACGCAGTATTTT. It yields the protein CASSPSRGEITDTQYF.

The chain recombines TRBV2 with TRBJ2-2; no firm D call. The V and J ends lost 7 bases and 3 bases respectively, with 9 bases between them. Germline assignment: CDR1 SNHLY and CDR2 FYNNEI. There are 13 residues in the CDR3. The chain's CDR3 is CASMAGYTGELFF. CDR3 bases: TGTGCCAGCATGGCAGGATACACCGGGGAGCTGTTTTTT.